The 2 T cell receptor beta chains given below trace back to one sample, sequenced in a study of blood T cell repertoires in COVID-19. Produced via immunoSEQ multiplex PCR; TCRdb's table is partial and in-frame only. Of about 75,000 clones in the sample, less than 85% were seen once. Sequences were obtained from peripheral blood. The receptors were gathered from a woman over 75 with active or convalescent COVID-19.

This clone has only a few counts. CDR3: CASSLAAGGTDTQYF. The CDR3 DNA sequence: TGCGCCAGCAGCTTGGCGGCAGGGGGCACAGATACGCAGTATTTT. The chain recombines TRBV5-1 with TRBJ2-3, with D possibly matching TRBD1 (6 bases). The CDR3 runs 15 residues. V gave up 0 bases and J gave up 1 base, with 9 bases separating them. Germline V CDR1 and CDR2: SGHRS, YFSETQ.

The chain links TRBV7-8 to TRBJ2-7; D unresolved. Germline loops: CDR1 SGHVS, CDR2 FQNEAQ. Trimming stripped 5 bases from V and 6 bases from J, with 8 bases between. CDR3 size: 11 residues. The CDR3 here is CASSPFSEQYF. In DNA, the CDR3 is TGTGCCAGCAGCCCGTTTTCCGAGCAGTACTTC.